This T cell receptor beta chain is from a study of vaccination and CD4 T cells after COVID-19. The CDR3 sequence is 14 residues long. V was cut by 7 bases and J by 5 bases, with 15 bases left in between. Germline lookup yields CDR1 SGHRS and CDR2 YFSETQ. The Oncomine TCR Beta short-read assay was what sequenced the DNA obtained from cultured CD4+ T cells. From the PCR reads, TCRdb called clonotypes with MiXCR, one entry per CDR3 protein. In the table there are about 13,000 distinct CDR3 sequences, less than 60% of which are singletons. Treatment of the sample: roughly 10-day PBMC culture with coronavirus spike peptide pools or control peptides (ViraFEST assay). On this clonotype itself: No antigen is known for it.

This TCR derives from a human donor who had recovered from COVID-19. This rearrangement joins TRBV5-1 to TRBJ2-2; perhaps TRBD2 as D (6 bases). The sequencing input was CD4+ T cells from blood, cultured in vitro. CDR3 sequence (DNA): TGCGCCAGCCACCTCGGGAGCTCAACCGGGGAGCTGTTTTTT. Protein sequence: CASHLGSSTGELFF.